This entry lists 20 T cell receptor beta chains sequenced from one sample in a study of cytomegalovirus exposure and HLA in healthy donors. The PCR ran on 60 Vbeta and 13 Jbeta primers. The data were produced by immunoSEQ multiplex PCR, yet TCRdb's version contains in-frame clones alone and is incomplete. The sample yields more than 150,000 clones, approximately 79% seen once. The material sequenced was PBMCs. All receptors come from a man aged 35 to 55 in good health and CMV-seropositive.

This rearrangement joins TRBV9 to TRBJ2-1; 9 bases agree with TRBD1. The CDR3 extends over 14 amino acids. The V gene's germline CDR1 is SGDLS and CDR2 YYNGEE. V lost 5 bases, J lost 6 bases, and 6 bases stayed unmatched. The CDR3 here is CASRGQGVVNEQFF. CDR3 sequence (DNA): TGTGCCAGCAGGGGACAGGGCGTAGTCAATGAGCAGTTCTTC.

The gene calls are TRBV5-8 and TRBJ1-1, with D perhaps TRBD1 (5 bases). V gave up 4 bases and J gave up 1 base, with 8 bases separating them. The germline CDR1 and CDR2 sequences are SGHTS and YDEGEE. The CDR3 spans 13 residues. In nucleotides, the CDR3 is TGTGCCAGCAGCATAGGACAGAACACTGAAGCTTTCTTT. This sequence encodes CASSIGQNTEAFF.

V usage is TRBV5-1 and J usage is TRBJ2-2, with TRBD1 matching over 7 bases. V was pared by 4 bases and J by 4 bases, with 10 bases of the junction left unmatched. The V gene's germline CDR1 is SGHRS and CDR2 YFSETQ. There are 16 residues in the CDR3. The CDR3 DNA reads TGCGCCAGCAGCCTGGGAAAGACAGGGAGCACCGGGGAGCTGTTTTTT. It translates to CASSLGKTGSTGELFF. Full variable domain (rest looked up from reference TRBV5-1 and TRBJ2-2): KAGVTQTPRYLIKTRGQQVTLSCSPISGHRSVSWYQQTPGQGLQFLFEYFSETQRNKGNFPGRFSGRQFSNSRSEMNVSTLELGDSALYLCASSLGKTGSTGELFFGEGSRLTVL.

This chain uses TRBV7-8 with TRBJ1-5, with a weak D call TRBD1 (5 bases). V was shortened by 1 base and J by 4 bases, with 8 bases between the two germline ends. This CDR3 contains 14 residues. Germline CDR1 SGHVS, CDR2 FQNEAQ. DNA of the CDR3: TGTGCCAGCAGCTTAGTACAGGCGAATCAGCCCCAGCATTTT. Translating gives CASSLVQANQPQHF.

This sequence joins TRBV5-4 and TRBJ1-1; D is undetermined. V lost 0 bases and J 1 base, leaving 10 bases between the germline ends. The CDR3 consists of 15 residues. Looked up from germline, CDR1 is SGHNT and CDR2 is YYREEE (reference sequence). In nucleotides, the CDR3 is TGTGCCAGCAGCTTGGAGCTTCGGTCGAACACTGAAGCTTTCTTT. It encodes CASSLELRSNTEAFF.

This clone came up a few times. CDR3 sequence (DNA): TGTGCCATTCCAGGGGGTAGGACGGAGAATGAGCAGTTCTTC. Amino acids: CAIPGGRTENEQFF. V and J are TRBV7-9 and TRBJ2-1, with 7 nucleotides matching TRBD1. The CDR3 is 14 amino acids. Germline-derived CDR1 and CDR2 are SEHNR and FQNEAQ (reference sequence). V was clipped by 10 bases and J by 7 bases; unmatched bases: 13.

The chain carries TRBV19 and TRBJ2-3; 7 nucleotides agree with TRBD2. The CDR3 runs 15 residues. Germline V gene data show CDR1 as LNHDA and CDR2 as SQIVND (reference sequence). With V trimmed by 2 bases and J by 3 bases, 5 bases remained unmatched. The CDR3, as DNA: TGTGCCAGTAGTATATTGGGGGGGTTAACAGATACGCAGTATTTT. Translated: CASSILGGLTDTQYF.

The rearrangement uses TRBV9 and TRBJ1-5, with 7 bases identical to TRBD1. CDR3 size: 14 residues. V shed 4 bases and J 5 bases; nucleotides not matched to a gene: 6. The germline V gene encodes CDR1 SGDLS and CDR2 YYNGEE. The CDR3 sequence is CASSIQGYHQPQHF. In DNA, the CDR3 is TGTGCCAGCAGCATACAGGGGTACCATCAGCCCCAGCATTTT.

The chain has TRBV5-4 and TRBJ1-2, with a tentative D call TRBD1 (6 bases). Germline lookup yields CDR1 SGHNT and CDR2 YYREEE (reference sequence). The CDR3 is 14 amino acids. Trimming removed 1 base at V and 4 bases at J, with 11 bases between. As DNA, the CDR3 is TGTGCCAGCAGCTTGAAAGGACAGCCCTATGGCTACACCTTC. Encoded protein: CASSLKGQPYGYTF.

The chain recombines TRBV4-3 with TRBJ2-7, with 8 bases lining up with TRBD1. The length of the CDR3 is 15 residues. Germline V CDR1 and CDR2: LGHNA, YSLEER. After removal of 4 bases from V and 1 base from J, the junction contained 6 bases not matched to a gene. In DNA, the CDR3 is TGCGCCAGCAGCCCAGACAGGGGTCAATCCTACGAGCAGTACTTC. It specifies CASSPDRGQSYEQYF.

A single count supports this clone. The genes are TRBV2 and TRBJ1-1; 9 positions match TRBD1. CDR3 size: 14 residues. V dropped 5 bases and J dropped 2; count of bases not matched to a gene: 3. Germline V gene sequence: CDR1 SNHLY, CDR2 FYNNEI. This CDR3 is CASSRQGGNTEAFF. The DNA for the CDR3 is TGTGCCAGCAGTAGACAGGGGGGAAACACTGAAGCTTTCTTT.

The chain uses TRBV27 and TRBJ2-7; 9 nucleotides match TRBD1. V shed 4 bases, J shed 7 bases, and the junction held 11 bases outside the gene matches. Germline V gives CDR1 MNHEY, CDR2 SMNVEV (reference sequence). CDR3 length: 15 residues. The CDR3 spells CASSYLNRGLGEQYF. The CDR3 bases are TGTGCCAGCAGTTACCTGAACAGGGGGCTCGGGGAGCAGTACTTC.

This chain links TRBV7-3 with TRBJ2-3; 12 bases align to TRBD1. The V gene's germline CDR1 is SGHTA and CDR2 FQGTGA. V was clipped by 3 bases and J by 4 bases; unmatched bases: 2. The CDR3 has 15 amino acids. This CDR3 reads CASSLGQGASDTQYF. The CDR3 DNA sequence: TGTGCCAGCAGCTTGGGACAGGGGGCTTCAGATACGCAGTATTTT.

This chain joins TRBV5-1 and TRBJ2-3, with 12 positions matching TRBD2. The J segment lost 2 bases and the V segment lost 4 bases, leaving 8 bases of the junction unmatched. Germline V gives CDR1 SGHRS, CDR2 YFSETQ. The CDR3 loop spans 17 amino acids. The CDR3 sequence is CASSTTSGGPITDTQYF. CDR3 nucleotide sequence: TGCGCCAGCAGCACGACTAGCGGGGGACCAATCACAGATACGCAGTATTTT.

The chain couples TRBV6-5 to TRBJ2-7; TRBD1 might be the D (5 bases). The germline gives CDR1 MNHEY, CDR2 SVGAGI. The CDR3 is 15 amino acids. Trimming stripped 0 bases from V and 4 bases from J, with 13 bases between. This CDR3 is CASSYSQDLSYEQYF. In DNA, the CDR3 is TGTGCCAGCAGTTACTCACAGGATCTATCTTACGAGCAGTACTTC.

Remarks on this clone: Mismatch with germline at one junction end may stem from a read error. The rearrangement uses TRBV7-9 and TRBJ2-2; D remains ambiguous. Germline CDR1 SEHNR, CDR2 FQNEAQ (reference sequence). This CDR3 is 12 amino acids long. This CDR3 reads CSSSLGRGELFF. DNA of the CDR3: TGTTCCAGCAGCTTAGGTCGCGGGGAGCTGTTTTTT.

The genes are TRBV29-1 and TRBJ1-2; D remains ambiguous. Trimming took off 1 base at V and 8 bases at J, with 17 bases between the two ends. The CDR3 is made up of 14 amino acids. Germline CDR1 is SQVTM and CDR2 is ANQGSEA. The CDR3 region has the DNA TGCAGCGTTGAAGGCGGTGGGGTCTGGGAGGGCTACACCTTC. As protein: CSVEGGGVWEGYTF.

The V gene is TRBV14, the J gene TRBJ2-5; TRBD1 matches at 7 bases. V was pared by 6 bases and J by 1 base, with 5 bases of the junction left unmatched. Looked up from germline, CDR1 is SGHDN and CDR2 is FVKESK. The CDR3 covers 14 residues. The CDR3, as DNA: TGTGCCAGCAGACCACAGGGGCTCCAAGAGACCCAGTACTTC. This sequence encodes CASRPQGLQETQYF.

The chain carries TRBV28 and TRBJ2-1; 14 nucleotides agree with TRBD2. There are 18 residues in the CDR3. Germline values: CDR1 MDHEN, CDR2 SYDVKM. J gave up 3 bases and V 5 bases, and 9 bases lay outside the gene matches. CDR3 DNA: TGTGCCAGCAGTCTCCCCGCGGGACTAGCGGGGGACTACAATGAGCAGTTCTTC. It translates to CASSLPAGLAGDYNEQFF.

The CDR3 is CASSFFKRTNEKLFF. The CDR3 DNA sequence: TGTGCCAGCAGCTTCTTTAAGAGAACTAATGAAAAACTGTTTTTT. The chain joins TRBV7-2 to TRBJ1-4; D is unclear. The CDR3 is made up of 15 amino acids. V was clipped by 3 bases and J by 1 base, with 9 bases between them. Germline values: CDR1 SGHTA, CDR2 FQGNSA.